A selection of T cell receptor beta chains follows, all from one sample in a study of blood T cell repertoires in COVID-19. The table came from immunoSEQ multiplex PCR; TCRdb's copy has only in-frame clones and leaves some out. Among approximately 320,000 clones, roughly nine tenths were seen once, and the ten largest hold about 2.4%. The sample comprised PBMCs or T cells enriched from blood (not recorded which). The receptor source for this set is a man aged 55-75 years who had recovered from COVID-19. Each CDR3 is given with its conserved first and last residue.

>TRBJ2-3|TRBV20-1
CSLAGRDTQYF
>TRBJ1-1|TRBV6-5
CASRWDRHRNTEAFF
>TRBJ2-2|TRBV19
CASTKSPWRGGPVAGELFF
>TRBJ1-1|TRBV19
CASSIGGRFEAFF
>TRBJ1-1|TRBV10-3
CATVRNTEAFF
>TRBJ1-2|TRBV7-4
CASSLGQFRNYGYTF
>TRBJ2-2|TRBV7-2
CASSFRRQGNANTGELFF
>TRBJ2-7|TRBV7-9
CASSPSEGASYEQYF
>TRBJ1-1|TRBV13
CASSLGDAAGTEAFF
>TRBJ1-2|TRBV10-3
CAIRTGTGDGYTF
>TRBJ2-5|TRBV24-1
CATSDLRQEGQETQYF
>TRBJ2-1|TRBV7-3
CASSYGDRGIYNEQFF
>TRBJ2-5|TRBV4-1
CASSQKSTSTSGTAGETQYF
>TRBJ1-1|TRBV25-1
CASGRTGAEAFF
>TRBJ1-5|TRBV24-1
CATSDSGSQPQHF
>TRBJ2-3|TRBV3-1/TRBV3-2
CASRGTSGRITDTQYF
>TRBJ1-5|TRBV3-1/TRBV3-2
CASSRGQGYSNQPQHF
>TRBJ2-1|TRBV11-2
CASSLPGGFSEQFF
>TRBJ1-3|TRBV6-1
CASSVAGLVSGNTIYF
>TRBJ1-4|TRBV6-2/TRBV6-3
CASSSGRTGRNEKLFF
>TRBJ2-5|TRBV5-6
CASSFVRGPQETQYF
>TRBJ1-2|TRBV6-5
CASSKPGQVSYGYTF
>TRBJ2-3|TRBV24-1
CATSDRASRGDTQYF
>TRBJ2-3|TRBV24-1
CATSELDTQYF
>TRBJ2-3|TRBV5-4
CASSPSGGGTDTQYF
>TRBJ1-6|TRBV4-2
CASSQYDRENSPLHF
>TRBJ2-1|TRBV6-6
CASNDRGSYNEQFF
>TRBJ1-4|TRBV7-7
CASSLARAGTEKLFF
>TRBJ2-2|TRBV11-2
CASSLSSGSYTGELFF
>TRBJ2-1|TRBV29-1
CSVDLNGQAANYNEQFF
>TRBJ2-1|TRBV3-1/TRBV3-2
CASSPRNGRSIYNEQFF
>TRBJ2-2|TRBV5-4
CASSLAGGSGELFF
>TRBJ2-7|TRBV19
CASSRTGSTGYEQYF